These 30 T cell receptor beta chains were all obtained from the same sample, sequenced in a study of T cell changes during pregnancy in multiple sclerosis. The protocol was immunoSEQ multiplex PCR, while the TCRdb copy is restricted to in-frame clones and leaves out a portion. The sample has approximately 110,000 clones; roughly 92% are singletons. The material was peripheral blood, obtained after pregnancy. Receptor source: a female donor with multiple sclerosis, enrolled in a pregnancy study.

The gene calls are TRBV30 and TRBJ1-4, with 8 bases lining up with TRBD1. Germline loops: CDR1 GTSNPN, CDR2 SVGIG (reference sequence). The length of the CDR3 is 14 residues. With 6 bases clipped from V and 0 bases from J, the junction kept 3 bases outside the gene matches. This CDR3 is CACRQGTTNEKLFF. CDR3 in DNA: TGTGCCTGCAGACAGGGGACAACTAATGAAAAACTGTTTTTT.

The CDR3 loop is CASSLGHFNEQFF. The CDR3 nucleotides read TGTGCCAGCAGCTTGGGTCACTTTAATGAGCAGTTCTTC. The V call is TRBV5-6, the J call TRBJ2-1; D is unclear. The length of the CDR3 is 13 residues. V was cut by 0 bases and J by 7 bases, with 8 bases left in between. The germline V gene encodes CDR1 SGHDT and CDR2 YYEEEE.

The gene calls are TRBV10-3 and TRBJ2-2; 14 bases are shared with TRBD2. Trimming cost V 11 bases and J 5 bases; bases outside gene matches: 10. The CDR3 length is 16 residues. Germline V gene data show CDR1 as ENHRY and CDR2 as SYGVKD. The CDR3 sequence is CAAGLAGGIGTGELFF. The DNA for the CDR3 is TGTGCCGCCGGACTAGCGGGGGGCATCGGGACCGGGGAGCTGTTTTTT.

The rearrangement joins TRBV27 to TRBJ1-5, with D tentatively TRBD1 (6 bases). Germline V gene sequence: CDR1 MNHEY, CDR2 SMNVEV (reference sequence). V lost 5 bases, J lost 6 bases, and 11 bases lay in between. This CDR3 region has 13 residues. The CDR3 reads CASSGGGGQPQHF. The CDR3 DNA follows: TGTGCCAGCAGTGGGGGGGGCGGTCAGCCCCAGCATTTT.

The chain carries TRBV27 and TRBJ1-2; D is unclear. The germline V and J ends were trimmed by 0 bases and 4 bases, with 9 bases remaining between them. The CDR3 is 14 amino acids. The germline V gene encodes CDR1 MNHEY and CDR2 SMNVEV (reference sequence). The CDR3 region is CASSLSGSGYGYTF. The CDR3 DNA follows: TGTGCCAGCAGTTTATCGGGGAGTGGCTATGGCTACACCTTC.

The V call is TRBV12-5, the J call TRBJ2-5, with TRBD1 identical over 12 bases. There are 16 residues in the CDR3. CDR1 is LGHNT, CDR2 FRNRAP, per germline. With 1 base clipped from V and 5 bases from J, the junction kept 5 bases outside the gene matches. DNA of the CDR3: TGTGCTAGTGGTTTGGGGGACAGGGGGCTTCGGGAGACCCAGTACTTC. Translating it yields CASGLGDRGLRETQYF.

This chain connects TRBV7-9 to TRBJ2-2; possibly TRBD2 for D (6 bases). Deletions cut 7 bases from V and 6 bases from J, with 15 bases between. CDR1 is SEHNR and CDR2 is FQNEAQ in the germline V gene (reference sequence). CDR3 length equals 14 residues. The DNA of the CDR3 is TGTGCCAGCAACCTGACTAGATTTCCCGGGGAGCTGTTTTTT. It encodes CASNLTRFPGELFF. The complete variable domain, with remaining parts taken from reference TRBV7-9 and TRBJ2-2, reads DTGVSQNPRHKITKRGQNVTFRCDPISEHNRLYWYRQTLGQGPEFLTYFQNEAQLEKSRLLSDRFSAERPKGSFSTLEIQRTEQGDSAMYLCASNLTRFPGELFFGEGSRLTVL.

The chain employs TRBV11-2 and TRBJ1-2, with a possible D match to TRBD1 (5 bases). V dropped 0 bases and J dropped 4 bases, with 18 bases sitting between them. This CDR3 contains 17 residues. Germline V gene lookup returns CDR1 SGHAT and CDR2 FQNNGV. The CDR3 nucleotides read TGTGCCAGCAGCTTAGACGTGGGCCAGGGTGTAATCTATGGCTACACCTTC. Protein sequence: CASSLDVGQGVIYGYTF.

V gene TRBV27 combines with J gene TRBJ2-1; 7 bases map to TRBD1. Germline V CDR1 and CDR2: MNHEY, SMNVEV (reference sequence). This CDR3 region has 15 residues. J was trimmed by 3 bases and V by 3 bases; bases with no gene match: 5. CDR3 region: CASSFEGQFYNEQFF. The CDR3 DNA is TGTGCCAGCAGTTTTGAGGGACAGTTCTACAATGAGCAGTTCTTC.

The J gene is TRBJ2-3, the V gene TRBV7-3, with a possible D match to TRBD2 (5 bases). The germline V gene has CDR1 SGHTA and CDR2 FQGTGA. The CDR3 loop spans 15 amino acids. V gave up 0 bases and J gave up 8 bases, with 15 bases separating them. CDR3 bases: TGTGCCAGCAGCTTAACTGGTGACGGGGAGCGTACGCAGTATTTT. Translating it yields CASSLTGDGERTQYF. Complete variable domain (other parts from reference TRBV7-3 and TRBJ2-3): GAGVSQTPSNKVTEKGKYVELRCDPISGHTALYWYRQSLGQGPEFLIYFQGTGAADDSGLPNDRFFAVRPEGSVSTLKIQRTERGDSAVYLCASSLTGDGERTQYFGPGTRLTVL.

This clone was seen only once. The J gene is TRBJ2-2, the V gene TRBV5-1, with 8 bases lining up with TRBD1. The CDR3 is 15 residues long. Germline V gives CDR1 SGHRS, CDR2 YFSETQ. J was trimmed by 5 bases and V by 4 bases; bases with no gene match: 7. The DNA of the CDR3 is TGCGCCAGCAGCCAAGGACAGGGTTGGACCGGGGAGCTGTTTTTT. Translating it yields CASSQGQGWTGELFF.

Written as DNA, the CDR3 is TGTGCCAGCAGCTTCGGGACAGATGCCGACTACGAGCAGTACTTC. Translation gives CASSFGTDADYEQYF. The chain uses TRBV4-2 and TRBJ2-7, with 7 bases matching TRBD1. The V and J ends lost 5 bases and 3 bases, in that order; junction bases with no gene match: 10. Germline values: CDR1 LGHNA, CDR2 YNFKEQ. The CDR3 totals 15 residues.

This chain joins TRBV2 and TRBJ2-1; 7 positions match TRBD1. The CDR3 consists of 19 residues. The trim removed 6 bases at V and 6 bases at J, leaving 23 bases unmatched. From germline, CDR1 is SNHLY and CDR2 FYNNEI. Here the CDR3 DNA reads TGTGCCAGCAGCCTTTATGGTCCGTGGGAGAGGGGGCCTCGCAATGAGCAGTTCTTC. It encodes CASSLYGPWERGPRNEQFF. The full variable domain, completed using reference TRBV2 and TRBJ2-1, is EPEVTQTPSHQVTQMGQEVILRCVPISNHLYFYWYRQILGQKVEFLVSFYNNEISEKSEIFDDQFSVERPDGSNFTLKIRSTKLEDSAMYFCASSLYGPWERGPRNEQFFGPGTRLTVL.

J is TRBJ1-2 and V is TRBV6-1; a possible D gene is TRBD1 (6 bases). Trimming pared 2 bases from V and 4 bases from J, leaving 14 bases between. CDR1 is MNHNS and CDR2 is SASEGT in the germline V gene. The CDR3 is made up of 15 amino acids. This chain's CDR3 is CASSERGGGGYGYTF. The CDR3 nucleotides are TGTGCCAGCAGTGAACGGGGGGGAGGGGGCTATGGCTACACCTTC.

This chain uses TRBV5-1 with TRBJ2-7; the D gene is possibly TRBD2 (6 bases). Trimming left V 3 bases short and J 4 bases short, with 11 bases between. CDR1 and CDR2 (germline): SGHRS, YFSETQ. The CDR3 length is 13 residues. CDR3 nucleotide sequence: TGCGCCAGCAGCTACGCCGGGGGTTACGAGCAGTACTTC. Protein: CASSYAGGYEQYF.

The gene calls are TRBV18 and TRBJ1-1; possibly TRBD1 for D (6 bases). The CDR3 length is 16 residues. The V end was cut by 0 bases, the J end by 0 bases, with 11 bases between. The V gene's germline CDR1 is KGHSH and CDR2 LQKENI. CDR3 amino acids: CASSPPMGALNTEAFF. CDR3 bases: TGTGCCAGCTCACCACCGATGGGGGCGTTGAACACTGAAGCTTTCTTT.

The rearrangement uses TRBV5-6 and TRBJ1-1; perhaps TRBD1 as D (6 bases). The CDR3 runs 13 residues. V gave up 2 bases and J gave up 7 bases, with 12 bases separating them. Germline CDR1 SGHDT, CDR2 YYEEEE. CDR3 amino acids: CASSFSGGDEAFF. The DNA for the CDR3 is TGTGCCAGCAGCTTTTCGGGGGGCGATGAAGCTTTCTTT. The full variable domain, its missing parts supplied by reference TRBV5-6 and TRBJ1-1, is DAGVTQSPTHLIKTRGQQVTLRCSPKSGHDTVSWYQQALGQGPQFIFQYYEEEERQRGNFPDRFSGHQFPNYSSELNVNALLLGDSALYLCASSFSGGDEAFFGQGTRLTVV.

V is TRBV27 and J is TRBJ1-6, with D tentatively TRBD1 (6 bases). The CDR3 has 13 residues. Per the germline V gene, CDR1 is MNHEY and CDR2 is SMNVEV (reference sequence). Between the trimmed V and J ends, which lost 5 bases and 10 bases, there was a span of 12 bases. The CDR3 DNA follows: TGTGCCAGCAGTCCTCACAGGGAATCACCCCTCCACTTT. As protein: CASSPHRESPLHF.

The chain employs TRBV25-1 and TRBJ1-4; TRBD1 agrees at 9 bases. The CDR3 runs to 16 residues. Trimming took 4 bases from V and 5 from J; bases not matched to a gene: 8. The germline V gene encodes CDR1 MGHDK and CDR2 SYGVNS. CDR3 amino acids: CASSGSGQGKNEKLFF. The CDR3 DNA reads TGTGCCAGCAGTGGATCCGGACAGGGGAAAAATGAAAAACTGTTTTTT.

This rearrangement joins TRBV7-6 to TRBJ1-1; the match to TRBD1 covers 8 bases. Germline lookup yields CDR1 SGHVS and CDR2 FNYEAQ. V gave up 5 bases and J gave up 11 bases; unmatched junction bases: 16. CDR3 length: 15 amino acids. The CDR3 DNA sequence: TGTGCCAGCAGCAATCATCAAGCAGGGGGCGGAAGGGCTTTCTTT. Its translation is CASSNHQAGGGRAFF.

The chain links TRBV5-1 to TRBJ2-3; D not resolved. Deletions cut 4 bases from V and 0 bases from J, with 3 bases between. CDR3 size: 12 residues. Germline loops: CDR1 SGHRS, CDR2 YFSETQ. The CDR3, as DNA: TGCGCCAGCAGCGAGAGCACAGATACGCAGTATTTT. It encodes CASSESTDTQYF.

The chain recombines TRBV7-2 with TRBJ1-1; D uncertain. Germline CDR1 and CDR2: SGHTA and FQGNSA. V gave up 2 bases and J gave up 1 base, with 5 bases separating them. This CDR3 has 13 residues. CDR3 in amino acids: CASSLKQNTEAFF. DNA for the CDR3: TGTGCCAGCAGCTTAAAACAGAACACTGAAGCTTTCTTT.

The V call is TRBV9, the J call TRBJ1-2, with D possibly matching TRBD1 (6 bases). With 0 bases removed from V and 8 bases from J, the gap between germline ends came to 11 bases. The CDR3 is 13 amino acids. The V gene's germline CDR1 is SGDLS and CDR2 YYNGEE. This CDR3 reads CASSVGSGVGYTF. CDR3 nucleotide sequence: TGTGCCAGCAGCGTAGGGTCAGGGGTAGGCTACACCTTC. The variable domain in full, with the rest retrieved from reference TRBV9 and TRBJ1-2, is DSGVTQTPKHLITATGQRVTLRCSPRSGDLSVYWYQQSLDQGLQFLIQYYNGEERAKGNILERFSAQQFPDLHSELNLSSLELGDSALYFCASSVGSGVGYTFGSGTRLTVV.

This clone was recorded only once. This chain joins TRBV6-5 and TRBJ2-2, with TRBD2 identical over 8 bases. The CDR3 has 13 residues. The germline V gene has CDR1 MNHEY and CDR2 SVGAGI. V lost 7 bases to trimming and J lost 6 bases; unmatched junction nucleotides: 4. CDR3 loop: CASTTGGPGELFF. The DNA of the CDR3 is TGTGCCAGCACGACGGGGGGGCCCGGGGAGCTGTTTTTT.

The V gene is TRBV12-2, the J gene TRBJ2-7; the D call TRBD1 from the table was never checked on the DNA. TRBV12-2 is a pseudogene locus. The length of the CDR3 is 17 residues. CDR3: CASRLPRWDINSYEQYF. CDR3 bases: TGTGCAAGTCGCCTCCCGAGATGGGACATAAACTCCTACGAGCAGTACTTC.

In DNA, the CDR3 is TGTGCCAGCAGAGCTAGCGGACAAGAGACCCAGTACTTC. Its protein is CASRASGQETQYF. The rearrangement joins TRBV9 to TRBJ2-5, with 7 bases lining up with TRBD2. V lost 5 bases, J lost 2 bases, and 3 bases stayed unmatched. CDR3 length: 13 amino acids. Germline V lookup: CDR1 SGDLS, CDR2 YYNGEE.

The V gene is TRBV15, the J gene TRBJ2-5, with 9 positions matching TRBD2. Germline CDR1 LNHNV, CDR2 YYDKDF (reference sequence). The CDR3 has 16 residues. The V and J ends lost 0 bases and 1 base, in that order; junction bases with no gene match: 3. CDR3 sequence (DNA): TGTGCCACCAGCAGAGATCCAGCGGGGGGCCAAGAGACCCAGTACTTC. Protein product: CATSRDPAGGQETQYF. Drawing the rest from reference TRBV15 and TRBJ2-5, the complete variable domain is DAMVIQNPRYQVTQFGKPVTLSCSQTLNHNVMYWYQQKSSQAPKLLFHYYDKDFNNEADTPDNFQSRRPNTSFCFLDIRSPGLGDTAMYLCATSRDPAGGQETQYFGPGTRLLVL.

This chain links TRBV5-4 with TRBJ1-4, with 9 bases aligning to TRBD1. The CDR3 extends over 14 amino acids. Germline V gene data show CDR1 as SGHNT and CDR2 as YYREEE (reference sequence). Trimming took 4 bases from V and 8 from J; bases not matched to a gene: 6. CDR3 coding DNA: TGTGCCAGCAGCCAGACAGGGGGAGAGGAAAAACTGTTTTTT. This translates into CASSQTGGEEKLFF.

This chain's CDR3 is CASSVGRVGAEAFF. CDR3 DNA sequence: TGTGCCAGCAGCGTAGGGAGGGTCGGAGCTGAAGCTTTCTTT. The chain combines TRBV9 with TRBJ1-1; D gene uncertain. Looked up from germline, CDR1 is SGDLS and CDR2 is YYNGEE. Trimming removed 0 bases at V and 6 bases at J, with 12 bases between. The CDR3 sequence is 14 residues long.

CDR3 sequence (DNA): TGCGCCAGCAGCCCCACAGGGGGTAACTATGGCTACACCTTC. It is translated as CASSPTGGNYGYTF. This chain uses TRBV4-1 with TRBJ1-2, with 8 bases lining up with TRBD1. This CDR3 has 14 amino acids. CDR1 and CDR2 (germline): MGHRA, YSYEKL. Unmatched junction bases numbered 2, after V lost 4 bases and J lost 1 base.